The 25 T cell receptor beta chains below come from one sample, sequenced in a study of blood T cell repertoires in COVID-19. Here immunoSEQ multiplex PCR was the method, and the copy in TCRdb shows in-frame clones only, minus some. The table has roughly 140,000 clones, around 81% seen once. Sequencing used peripheral blood. Receptor source: a woman aged 50 to 60 with acute or convalescent COVID-19.

This chain links TRBV19 with TRBJ2-2; TRBD1 is a possible D gene (6 bases). The CDR3 covers 13 residues. Per germline, CDR1 LNHDA and CDR2 SQIVND (reference sequence). V was clipped by 1 base and J by 8 bases, with 8 bases between them. This chain's CDR3 is CASSIGGPGELFF. CDR3 bases: TGTGCCAGTAGTATAGGGGGGCCAGGGGAGCTGTTTTTT.

The chain recombines TRBV19 with TRBJ2-3, with D uncertain. The CDR3 consists of 15 residues. V lost 9 bases to trimming and J lost 2 bases, with 18 bases between them. Germline V lookup: CDR1 LNHDA, CDR2 SQIVND (reference sequence). The CDR3 DNA is TGTGCCAGCACCTATTCCCTGGAGCCCACAGATACGCAGTATTTT. It encodes CASTYSLEPTDTQYF.

V gene TRBV6-5 combines with J gene TRBJ1-1, with D unresolved. Germline CDR1 reads MNHEY; CDR2 reads SVGAGI. This CDR3 has 15 residues. V shed 5 bases and J shed 2 bases, with 15 bases lying between them. CDR3 loop: CASSTSQASNTEAFF. The CDR3 coding sequence is TGTGCCAGCAGTACCAGTCAAGCTAGCAACACTGAAGCTTTCTTT.

The table lists this clone with a few counts. The CDR3 DNA follows: TGTGCCAGCAGCATAGACAGGGTGAGGACTGAAGCTTTCTTT. This sequence encodes CASSIDRVRTEAFF. J is TRBJ1-1 and V is TRBV6-8; 7 bases are shared with TRBD1. V was pared by 6 bases and J by 5 bases, with 9 bases of the junction left unmatched. Germline CDR1 is MNHGY and CDR2 is SAAAGT. CDR3 length: 14 residues.

This clone turned up a few times. V gene TRBV9 combines with J gene TRBJ1-1, with a weak D call TRBD1 (5 bases). Germline V lookup: CDR1 SGDLS, CDR2 YYNGEE. V gave up 3 bases and J gave up 4 bases, with 10 bases separating them. This CDR3 region has 13 residues. The CDR3 DNA reads as TGTGCCAGCAGCGCCAGACAGTTCACTGAAGCTTTCTTT. Its protein is CASSARQFTEAFF. Full variable domain (remainder filled in from reference TRBV9 and TRBJ1-1): DSGVTQTPKHLITATGQRVTLRCSPRSGDLSVYWYQQSLDQGLQFLIQYYNGEERAKGNILERFSAQQFPDLHSELNLSSLELGDSALYFCASSARQFTEAFFGQGTRLTVV.

In DNA form, the CDR3 reads TGTGCCAGCAGCTCATTGACAGGGGCCTCCTATGGCTACACCTTC. As protein: CASSSLTGASYGYTF. This sequence joins TRBV5-4 and TRBJ1-2, with 8 positions matching TRBD1. The CDR3 totals 15 residues. Germline V gene sequence: CDR1 SGHNT, CDR2 YYREEE (reference sequence). With V trimmed by 3 bases and J by 4 bases, 8 bases remained unmatched.

The CDR3 sequence: CASSQGKAGFDTEAFF. CDR3 coding DNA: TGTGCCAGCAGCCAAGGTAAGGCAGGGTTCGACACTGAAGCTTTCTTT. The chain combines TRBV3-1 (or the pseudogene TRBV3-2) with TRBJ1-1; possible D gene TRBD1, 5 bases. Germline V gives CDR1 LGHDT, CDR2 YNNKEL (reference sequence). The CDR3 covers 16 residues. V dropped 1 base and J dropped 3 bases, with 15 bases sitting between them.

The chain joins TRBV20-1 to TRBJ2-5; D uncertain. V lost 6 bases and J 2 bases, leaving 4 bases between the germline ends. Germline V gene lookup returns CDR1 DFQATT and CDR2 SNEGSKA (reference sequence). The CDR3 consists of 10 residues. The CDR3 spells CSARQETQYF. DNA of the CDR3: TGCAGTGCGCGACAAGAGACCCAGTACTTC.

This CDR3 is CASSLRTDTEAFF. Here the CDR3 DNA reads TGTGCCAGTAGTCTAAGGACAGACACTGAAGCTTTCTTT. J is TRBJ1-1 and V is TRBV19; TRBD1 might be the D (6 bases). The CDR3 length is 13 residues. V was shortened by 5 bases and J by 3 bases, with 10 bases between the two germline ends. The germline gives CDR1 LNHDA, CDR2 SQIVND (reference sequence).

The V call is TRBV9, the J call TRBJ1-2, with 7 bases aligning to TRBD1. CDR1 and CDR2 (germline): SGDLS, YYNGEE. The CDR3 is 14 residues long. Trimming cost V 1 base and J 5 bases; bases outside gene matches: 5. The CDR3 is CASSVSEGQYGYTF. In DNA form, the CDR3 reads TGTGCCAGCAGCGTATCCGAGGGACAGTATGGCTACACCTTC.

The genes are TRBV27 and TRBJ1-3; a weak D match, TRBD1 (5 bases). Germline V CDR1 and CDR2: MNHEY, SMNVEV (reference sequence). Trimming took off 5 bases at V and 0 bases at J, with 20 bases between the two ends. The CDR3 totals 18 residues. DNA for the CDR3: TGTGCCAGCAGTCCCGACCGGGAGGGGTCTTACTCTGGAAACACCATATATTTT. Protein product: CASSPDREGSYSGNTIYF.

V and J are TRBV11-2 and TRBJ1-4, with a weak D call TRBD1 (5 bases). CDR3 size: 14 residues. The V and J ends lost 4 bases and 6 bases respectively, with 12 bases between them. Germline assignment: CDR1 SGHAT and CDR2 FQNNGV. The CDR3 DNA reads as TGTGCCAGCAGCTCAGGGTTGTCGGATGAAAAACTGTTTTTT. This encodes CASSSGLSDEKLFF.

CDR3 loop: CASSLAPGQPDEAFF. The CDR3 coding sequence is TGTGCCAGCAGTCTCGCCCCGGGACAGCCCGATGAAGCTTTCTTT. V is TRBV7-3 and J is TRBJ1-1; TRBD1 agrees at 7 bases. V lost 6 bases and J lost 7; bases outside the gene matches: 14. This CDR3 region has 15 residues. Germline CDR1 is SGHTA and CDR2 is FQGTGA.

This sequence joins TRBV15 and TRBJ2-5, with D unclear. With 4 bases removed from V and 1 base from J, the gap between germline ends came to 7 bases. Germline V gene sequence: CDR1 LNHNV, CDR2 YYDKDF (reference sequence). The CDR3 sequence is 13 residues long. The chain's CDR3 is CATSTPVQETQYF. CDR3 DNA: TGTGCCACCAGCACGCCAGTCCAAGAGACCCAGTACTTC.

V is TRBV9 and J is TRBJ1-4; unclear D gene. V was clipped by 3 bases and J by 6 bases, with 18 bases between them. Germline V CDR1 and CDR2: SGDLS, YYNGEE. The CDR3 loop spans 16 amino acids. The DNA for the CDR3 is TGTGCCAGCAGCGGGCCGGTGGGTTTAGGAGATGAAAAACTGTTTTTT. It specifies CASSGPVGLGDEKLFF.

This clone was detected only once. The chain carries TRBV9 and TRBJ2-2, with 13 bases matching TRBD2. With V trimmed by 7 bases and J by 2 bases, 2 bases remained unmatched. This CDR3 region has 15 residues. CDR1 is SGDLS, CDR2 YYNGEE, per germline. CDR3 region: CASGTSGVNTGELFF. CDR3 sequence (DNA): TGTGCCAGCGGGACTAGCGGGGTAAACACCGGGGAGCTGTTTTTT.

This clone appeared once. The rearrangement uses TRBV4-3 and TRBJ1-6; tentative D call: TRBD1 (6 bases). V shed 0 bases and J shed 0 bases, with 15 bases lying between them. The germline V gene has CDR1 LGHNA and CDR2 YSLEER. The CDR3 sequence is 19 residues long. The chain's CDR3 is CASSQDIRQGSSYNSPLHF. CDR3 sequence (DNA): TGCGCCAGCAGCCAAGATATTCGGCAGGGGAGCTCCTATAATTCACCCCTCCACTTT.

V is TRBV5-1 and J is TRBJ1-1, with 9 bases lining up with TRBD1. This CDR3 has 17 amino acids. The germline CDR1 and CDR2 sequences are SGHRS and YFSETQ. V shed 4 bases, J shed 1 base, and the junction held 11 bases outside the gene matches. This CDR3 is CASSPGQGWAGNTEAFF. Here the CDR3 DNA reads TGCGCCAGCAGCCCGGGACAGGGATGGGCGGGGAACACTGAAGCTTTCTTT.

The CDR3 coding sequence is TGTGCCAGCAGCTTAAGTCTAGCGGGGGAATTCGTGGAGCTGTTTTTT. It yields the protein CASSLSLAGEFVELFF. The J gene is TRBJ2-2, the V gene TRBV7-9; 10 positions agree with TRBD2. The CDR3 is 16 residues long. Germline V CDR1 and CDR2: SEHNR, FQNEAQ (reference sequence). The junction had 10 bases not matched to a gene; V was cut back by 2 bases and J by 10 bases.

The chain combines TRBV4-2 with TRBJ2-3, with TRBD2 identical over 8 bases. The V and J ends lost 0 bases and 6 bases, in that order; junction bases with no gene match: 5. This CDR3 spans 15 amino acids. Germline V gives CDR1 LGHNA, CDR2 YNFKEQ. CDR3 DNA sequence: TGTGCCAGCAGCCAAGATGCGTCTAGCGGGGATACGCAGTATTTT. This gives the protein CASSQDASSGDTQYF.

The chain couples TRBV6-2 or TRBV6-3 to TRBJ1-5, with D perhaps TRBD1 (6 bases). CDR1 is MNHEY, CDR2 SVGEGT, per germline. V lost 0 bases and J lost 0, with 18 bases in between. The CDR3 length is 19 residues. DNA for the CDR3: TGTGCCAGCAGTTACTCGACTGACAGGCCATTGGGTAGCAATCAGCCCCAGCATTTT. This sequence encodes CASSYSTDRPLGSNQPQHF.

The chain is built from TRBV18 and TRBJ1-4; D may be TRBD1 (6 bases). V lost 8 bases and J 6 bases, leaving 16 bases between the germline ends. The CDR3 has 14 amino acids. The germline V gene has CDR1 KGHSH and CDR2 LQKENI. The DNA of the CDR3 is TGTGCCAGCGGCCGGGGGGGCGCGGATGAAAAACTGTTTTTT. Translating gives CASGRGGADEKLFF.

The rearrangement links TRBV7-2 to TRBJ2-7, with unresolved D. V lost 5 bases, J lost 5 bases, and 10 bases lay in between. Germline V gives CDR1 SGHTA, CDR2 FQGNSA. This CDR3 is 12 amino acids long. The CDR3 sequence is CASSLGYNEQYF. For the CDR3, the DNA is TGTGCCAGCAGCCTAGGGTACAACGAGCAGTACTTC.

The rearrangement uses TRBV6-5 and TRBJ1-2; D is perhaps TRBD1 (6 bases). The germline CDR1 and CDR2 sequences are MNHEY and SVGAGI. The V and J ends lost 11 bases and 8 bases respectively, with 12 bases between them. This CDR3 has 10 residues. The CDR3 DNA reads as TGTGCCGGTGGACAGCTAGGCTACACCTTC. As protein: CAGGQLGYTF.

In regard to this clone: One junction end does not reproduce the germline sequence, and a read error may be involved. The V and J genes are TRBV19 and TRBJ1-1, with D possibly matching TRBD1 (6 bases). This CDR3 is 14 amino acids long. Germline CDR1 and CDR2: LNHDA and SQIVND (reference sequence). The CDR3: CASSPGTGNAEAFF. The CDR3 DNA sequence: TGTGCCAGTAGTCCCGGAACAGGGAACGCTGAAGCTTTCTTT.